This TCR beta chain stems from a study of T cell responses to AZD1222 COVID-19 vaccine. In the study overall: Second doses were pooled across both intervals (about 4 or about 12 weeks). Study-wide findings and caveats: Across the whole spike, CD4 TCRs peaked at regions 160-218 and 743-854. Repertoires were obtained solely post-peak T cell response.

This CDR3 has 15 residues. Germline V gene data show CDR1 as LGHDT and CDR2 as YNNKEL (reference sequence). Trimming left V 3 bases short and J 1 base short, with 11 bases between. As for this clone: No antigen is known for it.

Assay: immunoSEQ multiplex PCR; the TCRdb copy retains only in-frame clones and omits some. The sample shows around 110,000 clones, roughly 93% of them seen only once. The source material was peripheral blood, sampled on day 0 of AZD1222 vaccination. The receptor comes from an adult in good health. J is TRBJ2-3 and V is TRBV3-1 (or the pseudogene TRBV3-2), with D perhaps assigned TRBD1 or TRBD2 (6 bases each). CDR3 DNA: TGTGCCAGCAGCCATCTGGGGGGCGGCACAGATACGCAGTATTTT. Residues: CASSHLGGGTDTQYF.